The sample holds many counts of the clone carrying this TCR beta chain. What it binds is not known. This sample is drawn from a study of CD8 T cells in ankylosing spondylitis. Study results and limitations: Reportedly, significant enrichment of disease-linked clones occurred in matched ankylosing spondylitis synovial fluid. There was a TCR beta motif, made of eight highly homologous variants, that appeared characteristic of ankylosing spondylitis blood.

The germline V and J ends were trimmed by 3 bases and 6 bases, with 5 bases remaining between them. Germline CDR1 and CDR2: LNHNV and YYDKDF (reference sequence). There are 11 residues in the CDR3. A single record per CDR3 protein comes from TCRdb applying MiXCR to the 5' RACE reads. Among about 240,000 distinct CDR3 sequences, 8.6% were seen once, and the ten largest hold around 6.8%. This sequence originates from a male donor with ankylosing spondylitis or in good health (not recorded which). What was sequenced was blood, either unsorted or a sorted T cell fraction (not recorded which). The chain carries TRBV15 and TRBJ1-2; D uncertain. In DNA, the CDR3 is TGTGCCACCAGCAGCCCCCATGGCTACACCTTC. It codes for CATSSPHGYTF. The entire variable domain, with the rest obtained from reference TRBV15 and TRBJ1-2, is as follows: DAMVIQNPRYQVTQFGKPVTLSCSQTLNHNVMYWYQQKSSQAPKLLFHYYDKDFNNEADTPDNFQSRRPNTSFCFLDIRSPGLGDTAMYLCATSSPHGYTFGSGTRLTVV.